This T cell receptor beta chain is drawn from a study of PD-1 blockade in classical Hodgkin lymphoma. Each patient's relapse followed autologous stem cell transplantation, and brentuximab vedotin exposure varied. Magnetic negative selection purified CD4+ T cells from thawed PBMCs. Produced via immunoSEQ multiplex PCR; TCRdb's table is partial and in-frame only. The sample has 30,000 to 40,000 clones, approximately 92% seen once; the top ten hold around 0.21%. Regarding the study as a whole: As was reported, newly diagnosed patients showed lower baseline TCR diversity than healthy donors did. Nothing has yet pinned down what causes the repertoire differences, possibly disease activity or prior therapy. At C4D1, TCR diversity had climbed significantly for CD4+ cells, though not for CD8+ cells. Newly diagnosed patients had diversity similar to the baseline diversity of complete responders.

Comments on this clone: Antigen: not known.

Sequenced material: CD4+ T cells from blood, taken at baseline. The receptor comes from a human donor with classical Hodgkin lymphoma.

CDR3 sequence (DNA): TGTGCCAGCTCACCACCCCAGGGGAGCCACTATGGCTACACCTTC. It codes for CASSPPQGSHYGYTF. The rearrangement uses TRBV18 and TRBJ1-2, with D possibly being TRBD1 (6 bases). The V gene's germline CDR1 is KGHSH and CDR2 LQKENI. The CDR3 is 15 amino acids. The V and J ends lost 0 bases and 3 bases respectively, with 11 bases between them.